The present TCR beta chain was sequenced within a study of metastatic and nonmetastatic thyroid tumors (dated by TCRdb to the early 2020s). For the wider study: Repertoires were compared across peripheral blood and tumor or nodule tissue samples from malignant and benign thyroid patients.

Library generation was performed with PCR. The instrument given in TCRdb is Illumina HiSeq 4000. High-throughput sequencing was used to profile the TCR beta-chain CDR3 region of every patient. The authors' pipeline ran thus. CDR3 differences across clinicopathological groups were used to build a classifier for discriminating distant-metastatic papillary thyroid cancer patients. The Shannon index was used to measure repertoire diversity, and the Morisita-Horn index was used to measure how similar tumor and blood repertoires were. The raw public reads went through TCRdb reprocessing: fastp at Q25, MiXCR clone calling, in-frame beta chains kept. TCRdb's processing, not the authors', yielded these V and J calls. This sample gives tens of thousands of clones in total; around an eighth of them show up just once. Roughly 10% of the sample goes to the ten largest clones. Study-wide findings and limitations: In both blood and tumor samples, malignant tumors were reported to have significantly higher TCR beta diversity than benign nodules.

CDR1 and CDR2 are drawn from the germline V gene (reference sequence): GTSNPN, SVGIG. V and J are truncated by 0 bases and 7 bases respectively, leaving an intervening sequence of 13 bases. From its cysteine to its phenylalanine, the CDR3 spans 14 amino acids. The DNA shown is the 42-base CDR3, in frame from base 1. With regard to this clone: Its antigen remains unidentified. Per-base qualities were not stored, and no clone one base away is much larger.

None of the patients had been given any treatment before thyroid surgery. The study retrospectively analysed patient clinical samples collected from 2012 to 2018 using T-cell receptor beta sequencing. The sample consisted of blood. The sequence came from a male donor with papillary thyroid cancer or a benign thyroid nodule (not recorded which). Some clones in this sample may be carry-over from other donors' samples. Recombination joined TRBV30 with TRBJ2-1; TRBD1 is possibly the D segment (5 matching bases). Here is the DNA: TGTGCCTGGAGTGTTAAGGGGCGCCTGAATGAGCAGTTCTTC. Translated, it reads CAWSVKGRLNEQFF. The entire variable domain, with the stretches around the CDR3 drawn from the reference TRBV30 and TRBJ2-1 proteins, is SQTIHQWPATLVQPVGSPLSLECTVEGTSNPNLYWYRQAAGRGLQLLFYSVGIGQISSEVPQNLSASRPQDRQFILSSKKLLLSDSGFYLCAWSVKGRLNEQFFGPGTRLTVL.